A single sample gave rise to the 25 T cell receptor beta chains below, sequenced in a study of low-dose radiotherapy and immunotherapy resistance in tumors. The sample's time point: after trial treatment. Treatment given: LDRT plus nivolumab, ipilimumab, low-dose cyclophosphamide and aspirin (RACIN trial). Both TCRalpha and TCRbeta chains were reverse transcribed with V-gene-specific primers. Amplification, which lasted 15 to 20 PCR cycles, used a constant-region primer and V-primer adapter to amplify TCRs. Using its own MiXCR run on the reads, TCRdb lists one record per CDR3 protein. The sample has around 80,000 distinct CDR3 sequences; roughly 17% are singletons. Sequencing was performed on PBMCs, taken after low-dose radiotherapy plus immunotherapy. The receptors here all came from a male donor with prostate cancer.

This clonotype has a count of ten or more. The V call is TRBV3-1, the J call TRBJ2-6, with D unclear. The V gene's germline CDR1 is LGHDT and CDR2 YNNKEL (reference sequence). V gave up 3 bases and J gave up 1 base, with 1 base separating them. The CDR3 has 13 amino acids. This chain's CDR3 is CASSHSGANVLTF. As DNA, the CDR3 is TGTGCCAGCAGCCATTCTGGGGCCAACGTCCTGACTTTC.

This clonotype was recorded at least ten times. The chain uses TRBV6-6 and TRBJ2-7; perhaps TRBD2 as D (5 bases). The ends were cut back, 6 bases at V and 2 bases at J, with 20 bases in the middle. The CDR3 totals 16 residues. The V gene's germline CDR1 is MNHNY and CDR2 SVGAGI (reference sequence). The CDR3 loop reads CASRFNRPPGAYEQYF. The CDR3 region has the DNA TGTGCCAGCAGATTCAATCGACCACCCGGGGCCTACGAGCAGTACTTC.

The chain combines TRBV29-1 with TRBJ2-2; 9 bases fit TRBD1. There are 14 residues in the CDR3. Germline V gene sequence: CDR1 SQVTM, CDR2 ANQGSEA. The J segment lost 0 bases and the V segment lost 5 bases, leaving 1 base of the junction unmatched. The CDR3 reads CSVRQGANTGELFF. The CDR3 coding sequence is TGCAGCGTTCGACAGGGGGCGAACACCGGGGAGCTGTTTTTT.

This clonotype was detected ten times or more. The V and J genes are TRBV28 and TRBJ2-3, with D possibly being TRBD1 (6 bases). The CDR3 covers 17 residues. V lost 6 bases, J lost 1 base, and 20 bases lay in between. Germline V lookup: CDR1 MDHEN, CDR2 SYDVKM. CDR3 in amino acids: CASSSTYRVDGTDTQYF. The CDR3, as DNA: TGTGCCAGCAGCTCGACCTACAGGGTGGACGGCACAGATACGCAGTATTTT.

This clonotype was seen at least ten times. The chain employs TRBV7-2 and TRBJ2-3, with 9 positions matching TRBD1. The CDR3 is 15 residues long. J gave up 4 bases and V 1 base, and 3 bases lay outside the gene matches. The germline V gene encodes CDR1 SGHTA and CDR2 FQGNSA. CDR3 bases: TGTGCCAGCAGCTTAGACAGGACAGGGGCAGATACGCAGTATTTT. It yields the protein CASSLDRTGADTQYF.

As concerns this clonotype: The likely explanation is a read error, given a far larger clone one base away. The rearrangement links TRBV29-1 to TRBJ2-5; 10 bases are a match to TRBD1. The CDR3 has 13 amino acids. Trimming took 7 bases from V and 11 from J; bases not matched to a gene: 13. Germline V lookup: CDR1 SQVTM, CDR2 ANQGSEA. CDR3 sequence: CSARDRGSNEQYF. For the CDR3, the DNA is TGCAGCGCCCGGGACAGGGGTTCAAATGAGCAGTACTTC.

V gene TRBV4-3 combines with J gene TRBJ2-1, with 14 positions matching TRBD2. Germline CDR1 reads LGHNA; CDR2 reads YSLEER. The CDR3 runs to 16 residues. V was clipped by 4 bases and J by 6 bases; unmatched bases: 5. DNA for the CDR3: TGCGCCAGCAGCCCTGTCGGGACTAGCGGGGGCAATGAGCAGTTCTTC. This codes for CASSPVGTSGGNEQFF.

Turning to this clonotype: A read error is likely here: a far larger clone is one base away. V gene TRBV6-2 or TRBV6-3 combines with J gene TRBJ2-7, with 13 bases identical to TRBD2. CDR1 is MNHEY, CDR2 SVGEGT, per germline. CDR3 length equals 17 residues. Trimming removed 5 bases from V and 7 bases from J; junction bases left unmatched: 14. The CDR3 protein is CASSKRELAGGLDEQYF. CDR3 DNA sequence: TGTGCCAGCAGTAAACGGGAACTAGCGGGAGGGCTGGATGAGCAGTACTTC.

This sequence joins TRBV5-1 and TRBJ2-7; either TRBD1 or TRBD2 may supply D (5 bases each). The V gene's germline CDR1 is SGHRS and CDR2 YFSETQ. This CDR3 comprises 13 residues. Trimming removed 3 bases from V and 2 bases from J, with 9 bases in between. The CDR3 protein is CASSWDGTYEQYF. In nucleotides, the CDR3 is TGCGCCAGCAGCTGGGACGGAACCTACGAGCAGTACTTC. The variable domain in full, completed from reference TRBV5-1 and TRBJ2-7, reads KAGVTQTPRYLIKTRGQQVTLSCSPISGHRSVSWYQQTPGQGLQFLFEYFSETQRNKGNFPGRFSGRQFSNSRSEMNVSTLELGDSALYLCASSWDGTYEQYFGPGTRLTVT.

There are many counts of this clonotype. The V call is TRBV10-3, the J call TRBJ2-7, with D tentatively TRBD1 (6 bases). The CDR3 totals 12 residues. Germline CDR1 and CDR2: ENHRY and SYGVKD. With 6 bases removed from V and 5 bases from J, the gap between germline ends came to 11 bases. The CDR3 sequence: CAIRPTGNEQYF. Here the CDR3 DNA reads TGTGCCATCAGGCCCACAGGGAACGAGCAGTACTTC.

This clonotype has ten or more counts. The chain has TRBV7-8 and TRBJ2-7; D remains unclear. Trimming removed 1 base at V and 1 base at J, with 5 bases between. The CDR3 contains 13 residues. Germline CDR1 is SGHVS and CDR2 is FQNEAQ. CDR3 sequence reads: CASSLDGSYEQYF. The DNA of the CDR3 is TGTGCCAGCAGCTTAGACGGGTCCTACGAGCAGTACTTC.

This clonotype was detected only a few times. J is TRBJ2-2 and V is TRBV5-1; 7 bases align to TRBD2. Germline V lookup: CDR1 SGHRS, CDR2 YFSETQ. The CDR3 has 15 amino acids. J was trimmed by 5 bases and V by 1 base; bases with no gene match: 5. In DNA form, the CDR3 reads TGCGCCAGCAGCTTGCAAAGCGGGGCTACCGGGGAGCTGTTTTTT. It specifies CASSLQSGATGELFF.

This clonotype was picked up many times. The chain employs TRBV20-1 and TRBJ2-3; tentative D call: TRBD2 (6 bases). V gave up 3 bases and J gave up 4 bases, with 14 bases separating them. The CDR3 is made up of 14 amino acids. Per the germline V gene, CDR1 is DFQATT and CDR2 is SNEGSKA (reference sequence). CDR3 sequence reads: CSAREEGRADTQYF. The CDR3, as DNA: TGCAGTGCTAGGGAGGAGGGAAGGGCAGATACGCAGTATTTT.

This clonotype was counted many times. CDR3 in amino acids: CASTLSGLVETQYF. The CDR3 DNA reads TGTGCCAGCACCTTGAGCGGGCTAGTAGAGACCCAGTACTTC. The J gene is TRBJ2-5, the V gene TRBV11-2, with D perhaps TRBD2 (6 bases). Germline V gene data show CDR1 as SGHAT and CDR2 as FQNNGV. The CDR3 is 14 amino acids. Trimming stripped 7 bases from V and 4 bases from J, with 16 bases between.

CDR3: CARAGLAGPNPITDTQYF. DNA for the CDR3: TGTGCCAGAGCGGGACTAGCGGGACCTAACCCAATCACAGATACGCAGTATTTT. The V and J genes are TRBV6-4 and TRBJ2-3, with 13 nucleotides matching TRBD2. The ends lost 9 bases at V and 2 bases at J; junction bases unmatched: 14. The CDR3 length is 18 residues. CDR1 and CDR2 from the germline V gene are MRHNA and SNTAGT.

In its sample, this clonotype was seen many times. The V gene is TRBV28, the J gene TRBJ2-1, with 10 nucleotides matching TRBD2. The germline gives CDR1 MDHEN, CDR2 SYDVKM. The V and J ends lost 4 bases and 6 bases, in that order; junction bases with no gene match: 9. The CDR3 runs 16 residues. Written as DNA, the CDR3 is TGTGCCAGCAGTTCAAGGACTAGCGGAGCGATCAATGAGCAGTTCTTC. Its translation: CASSSRTSGAINEQFF. The full variable domain, with the rest looked up from reference TRBV28 and TRBJ2-1, is DVKVTQSSRYLVKRTGEKVFLECVQDMDHENMFWYRQDPGLGLRLIYFSYDVKMKEKGDIPEGYSVSREKKERFSLILESASTNQTSMYLCASSSRTSGAINEQFFGPGTRLTVL.

Concerning this clonotype itself: It is unclear where the CDR3 begins or ends on the DNA, so no DNA is shown, and the CDR3 is as TCRdb lists it. The chain's CDR3 is CATRDRGRTPENTGELFFF. This sequence joins TRBV24-1 and TRBJ2-2; the listed D gene, TRBD1, was not tested against the DNA. Germline V gene data show CDR1 as KGHDR and CDR2 as SFDVKD. The CDR3 comprises 19 residues, both ends counted.

This clonotype was observed at least ten times. J is TRBJ2-2 and V is TRBV13; possibly TRBD2 for D (6 bases). Germline V lookup: CDR1 PRHDT, CDR2 FYEKMQ (reference sequence). Deletions cut 1 base from V and 0 bases from J, with 18 bases between. The CDR3 has 19 amino acids. As DNA, the CDR3 is TGTGCCAGCAGCTTAGAGTCCGGGAGTGCACACTCGAACACCGGGGAGCTGTTTTTT. Its protein is CASSLESGSAHSNTGELFF.

This clonotype was found many times. This chain joins TRBV5-4 and TRBJ2-2; unclear D gene. The V end was cut by 5 bases, the J end by 7 bases, with 9 bases between. Germline V gives CDR1 SGHNT, CDR2 YYREEE (reference sequence). The length of the CDR3 is 12 residues. This chain's CDR3 is CASRQDVGELFF. The CDR3 nucleotides read TGTGCCAGCAGACAAGACGTCGGGGAGCTGTTTTTT.

This clonotype was seen repeatedly, ten times or more. The chain joins TRBV7-9 to TRBJ2-2; TRBD2 agrees at 7 bases. Per germline, CDR1 SEHNR and CDR2 FQNEAQ (reference sequence). The CDR3 runs to 15 residues. Unmatched junction bases numbered 6, after V lost 2 bases and J lost 6 bases. The CDR3 region has the DNA TGTGCCAGCAGCTTAATCCGGGGGGTCTCCGGGGAGCTGTTTTTT. Translation gives CASSLIRGVSGELFF.

At least ten counts were recorded for this clonotype. V gene TRBV6-2 or TRBV6-3 combines with J gene TRBJ2-4; the match to TRBD1 covers 12 bases. The trim removed 6 bases at V and 6 bases at J, leaving 9 bases unmatched. The germline V gene encodes CDR1 MNHEY and CDR2 SVGEGT. The CDR3 is 16 residues long. This CDR3 reads CASSSTGTGGLNIQYF. CDR3 in DNA: TGTGCCAGCAGCAGTACTGGGACAGGGGGCCTAAACATTCAGTACTTC.

This clonotype was seen ten or more times. This chain joins TRBV11-2 and TRBJ2-1; no clear D. Germline CDR1 and CDR2: SGHAT and FQNNGV. Trimming cost V 0 bases and J 2 bases, with 11 bases left between them. The CDR3 loop spans 16 amino acids. The CDR3 DNA reads as TGTGCCAGCAGCTTAGACCGGCAACCTCCCTACAATGAGCAGTTCTTC. It translates to CASSLDRQPPYNEQFF.

This clonotype was seen only a few times. A far bigger clonotype differs at one base, so this is likely a read error. The chain combines TRBV3-1 with TRBJ2-4; D is undetermined. The V and J ends lost 1 base and 0 bases respectively, with 4 bases between them. Germline V CDR1 and CDR2: LGHDT, YNNKEL (reference sequence). The CDR3 extends over 14 amino acids. CDR3 DNA: TGTGCCAGCAGCCAAGCGGTAGCCAAAAACATTCAGTACTTC. This gives the protein CASSQAVAKNIQYF.

This clonotype was picked up many times. The V and J genes are TRBV4-3 and TRBJ2-7, with D possibly being TRBD1 or TRBD2 (5 bases each). From germline, CDR1 is LGHNA and CDR2 YSLEER. The length of the CDR3 is 16 residues. V was cut by 0 bases and J by 6 bases, with 18 bases left in between. The CDR3 DNA is TGCGCCAGCAGCCAAGATACAGGTCTTTTCCGGGGCGAGCAGTACTTC. Its translation is CASSQDTGLFRGEQYF.

This clonotype was recorded only once. This probably arose from a read error, given a far larger clone one base away. The chain joins TRBV25-1 to TRBJ2-7; D is undetermined. Germline V gene sequence: CDR1 MGHDK, CDR2 SYGVNS. Trimming removed 5 bases from V and 7 bases from J, with 9 bases in between. The CDR3 contains 11 residues. CDR3 nucleotide sequence: TGTGCCAGCAGTTGGTTGAATGAGCAGTACTTC. Translating gives CASSWLNEQYF.